The 32 T cell receptor beta chains below were found in one sample sequenced in a study of T cell repertoires in cytomegalovirus infection. TCRdb recomputed calls from the reads with MiXCR, one row per CDR3 protein. In the table there are roughly 500,000 distinct CDR3 sequences, 15% to 20% of which are singletons. Sample: CD8+ T cells from PBMCs. The receptors come from a human donor in good health (CMV status not recorded). Some clones in this sample may be carry-over from other donors' samples.

There are many counts of this clonotype. One junction end does not reproduce the germline sequence, and a read error may be involved. The chain employs TRBV7-7 and TRBJ2-1, with 11 bases matching TRBD2. The CDR3 length is 16 residues. Germline assignment: CDR1 SSHAT and CDR2 FNYEAQ (reference sequence). The CDR3 bases are TGTGCTAGCAGCTTAACACTAGCGGGAGTGTCTGGTGAGCAGTTCTTC. Amino acids: CASSLTLAGVSGEQFF.

Many counts were recorded for this clonotype. The rearrangement uses TRBV7-9 and TRBJ2-1, with 11 bases lining up with TRBD1. J gave up 3 bases and V 6 bases, and 1 base lay outside the gene matches. The CDR3 consists of 14 residues. CDR1 is SEHNR and CDR2 is FQNEAQ in the germline V gene (reference sequence). CDR3 DNA sequence: TGTGCCAGCAGGGGACAGGGGGTCTACAATGAGCAGTTCTTC. As protein: CASRGQGVYNEQFF.

This clonotype was seen a handful of times. The V gene is TRBV6-1, the J gene TRBJ1-5; the match to TRBD1 covers 7 bases. The junction had 7 bases not matched to a gene; V was cut back by 5 bases and J by 0 bases. Per germline, CDR1 MNHNS and CDR2 SASEGT. The length of the CDR3 is 16 residues. The CDR3: CASSRDRAVSNQPQHF. As DNA, the CDR3 is TGTGCCAGCAGTCGGGACAGAGCGGTTAGCAATCAGCCCCAGCATTTT.

This clonotype was observed a handful of times. The genes are TRBV6-9 and TRBJ2-2; weak D call: TRBD1 (6 bases). V was shortened by 8 bases and J by 10 bases, with 20 bases between the two germline ends. Germline CDR1 is MNHGY and CDR2 is SVAAGI. The CDR3 has 14 residues. DNA for the CDR3: TGTGCCAGCGGACCGCCCAGGGGCTTTGAGGAGCTGTTTTTT. The encoded protein is CASGPPRGFEELFF.

This chain links TRBV5-4 with TRBJ2-1; TRBD1 agrees at 8 bases. The CDR3 extends over 15 amino acids. Germline CDR1 SGHNT, CDR2 YYREEE (reference sequence). With V trimmed by 3 bases and J by 2 bases, 4 bases remained unmatched. CDR3 loop: CASSYGQGTYNEQFF. Here the CDR3 DNA reads TGTGCCAGCAGCTATGGACAGGGAACCTACAATGAGCAGTTCTTC.

The sample holds a few counts of this clonotype. This chain joins TRBV4-1 and TRBJ1-1; D possibly corresponds to TRBD1 (5 bases). The length of the CDR3 is 14 residues. The V end lost 1 base, the J end lost 3 bases, and 9 bases lay between the germline ends. Per the germline V gene, CDR1 is MGHRA and CDR2 is YSYEKL. The CDR3 nucleotides read TGCGCCAGCAGCCAAGTATGGGACTACACTGAAGCTTTCTTT. Residues: CASSQVWDYTEAFF.

The CDR3 loop is CASSPGTGSNYGYTF. In DNA form, the CDR3 reads TGTGCCAGCAGCCCCGGCACAGGGAGCAACTATGGCTACACCTTC. The chain recombines TRBV25-1 with TRBJ1-2, with TRBD1 as a possible D gene (6 bases). CDR3 length: 15 residues. V was cut by 6 bases and J by 2 bases, with 16 bases left in between. Germline V gene data show CDR1 as MGHDK and CDR2 as SYGVNS.

This clonotype was observed many times. This chain uses TRBV7-3 with TRBJ1-3; D unclear. Trimming shortened V by 3 bases and J by 3 bases, and 6 bases separated the two germline ends. CDR3 length equals 13 residues. Germline V gene data show CDR1 as SGHTA and CDR2 as FQGTGA. The DNA of the CDR3 is TGTGCCAGCAGCTTGATGCTTGGAAACACCATATATTTT. Translating gives CASSLMLGNTIYF.

This clonotype was seen at least ten times. This sequence joins TRBV29-1 and TRBJ2-3, with a weak D call TRBD2 (6 bases). V was pared by 3 bases and J by 0 bases, with 13 bases between. CDR1 and CDR2 (germline): SQVTM, ANQGSEA. CDR3 length: 15 residues. The DNA of the CDR3 is TGCAGCGTTGAGGTGGCGGGGTCTAGCACAGATACGCAGTATTTT. This gives the protein CSVEVAGSSTDTQYF.

This clonotype was observed at least ten times. The chain couples TRBV12-3 or TRBV12-4 to TRBJ2-2; D ambiguous. With 3 bases removed from V and 6 bases from J, the gap between germline ends came to 5 bases. CDR3 length: 12 amino acids. CDR3 residues: CASSFKSGELFF. CDR3 sequence (DNA): TGTGCCAGCAGTTTTAAGTCCGGGGAGCTGTTTTTT.

At least ten counts were recorded for this clonotype. The rearrangement uses TRBV7-6 and TRBJ1-6; no definite D call. The ends were cut back, 5 bases at V and 2 bases at J, with 13 bases in the middle. Germline loops: CDR1 SGHVS, CDR2 FNYEAQ. The CDR3 is 16 amino acids. The CDR3 nucleotides are TGTGCCAGCAGCCCGAGGCTAGGCGCCTATAATTCACCCCTCCACTTT. It translates to CASSPRLGAYNSPLHF.

As concerns this clonotype: A much bigger clone sits one base away, suggesting this may be a read error. V gene TRBV7-8 combines with J gene TRBJ1-2, with TRBD1 as a possible D gene (6 bases). The CDR3 loop spans 15 amino acids. CDR1 and CDR2 (germline): SGHVS, FQNEAQ. DNA for the CDR3: TGTGCCAGCAGCTTATATAGGCAGGGGAACTATGGCTACGCCTTC. It translates to CASSLYRQGNYGYAF.

The V and J genes are TRBV12-3 or TRBV12-4 and TRBJ1-2; 8 bases fit TRBD1. The CDR3 consists of 15 residues. V was pared by 3 bases and J by 4 bases, with 7 bases of the junction left unmatched. The CDR3 bases are TGTGCCAGCAGTTTGGAGACAGGGGTATCCTATGGCTACACCTTC. This encodes CASSLETGVSYGYTF.

This clonotype showed up just a few times. The chain links TRBV5-1 to TRBJ1-5, with D hard to call. The V and J ends lost 1 base and 2 bases respectively, with 7 bases between them. The CDR3 loop spans 14 amino acids. Germline-derived CDR1 and CDR2 are SGHRS and YFSETQ. CDR3 in DNA: TGCGCCAGCAGCTTGTCGGTTGGCAATCAGCCCCAGCATTTT. Translated, it gives CASSLSVGNQPQHF.

In this sample, this clonotype turned up many times. The gene calls are TRBV20-1 and TRBJ1-1; D is undetermined. V dropped 0 bases and J dropped 7 bases, with 12 bases sitting between them. Germline assignment: CDR1 DFQATT and CDR2 SNEGSKA (reference sequence). The length of the CDR3 is 13 residues. The CDR3 DNA reads as TGCAGTGCTAGAGACGGGTCCGTTTATGAAGCTTTCTTT. Translating it yields CSARDGSVYEAFF.

This clonotype was seen a few times. The chain has TRBV7-9 and TRBJ1-4; perhaps TRBD1 as D (5 bases). Looked up from germline, CDR1 is SEHNR and CDR2 is FQNEAQ (reference sequence). V was cut by 5 bases and J by 5 bases, with 21 bases left in between. The CDR3 spans 17 residues. Written as DNA, the CDR3 is TGTGCCAGCAGCCCGGTCCTAGGGAGGGGCGCGAATGAAAAACTGTTTTTT. This translates into CASSPVLGRGANEKLFF.

This clonotype was counted a few times. The chain carries TRBV10-3 and TRBJ2-7, with 7 positions matching TRBD1. The CDR3 is 15 residues long. V was clipped by 5 bases and J by 4 bases; unmatched bases: 11. Per germline, CDR1 ENHRY and CDR2 SYGVKD. In nucleotides, the CDR3 is TGTGCCATCAGTATCCGGGACAGCGCGGAGTACGAGCAGTACTTC. Protein product: CAISIRDSAEYEQYF.

This clonotype was found many times. The J gene is TRBJ2-6, the V gene TRBV12-3 or TRBV12-4; D not resolved. The CDR3 totals 14 residues. Trimming left V 9 bases short and J 0 bases short, with 9 bases between. The CDR3 DNA follows: TGTGCCAGGCAACTGTTCTCTGGGGCCAACGTCCTGACTTTC. It yields the protein CARQLFSGANVLTF.

This clonotype showed up many times. This chain joins TRBV11-2 and TRBJ2-3; 7 nucleotides line up with TRBD2. The CDR3 consists of 15 residues. V was clipped by 6 bases and J by 3 bases; unmatched bases: 9. Germline V gene data show CDR1 as SGHAT and CDR2 as FQNNGV. The CDR3 bases are TGTGCCAGCAGTCTAGACGGGGGGAGGACAGATACGCAGTATTTT. Its translation is CASSLDGGRTDTQYF.

This clonotype has only a few counts. The rearrangement joins TRBV9 to TRBJ1-4; 8 bases are a match to TRBD1. J lost 6 bases, V lost 4 bases, and 11 bases had no gene match. The CDR3 totals 16 residues. CDR1 and CDR2 from the germline V gene are SGDLS and YYNGEE. CDR3 in DNA: TGTGCCAGCAGCTTAAATGGACAGGGTGGGGATGAAAAACTGTTTTTT. Its translation: CASSLNGQGGDEKLFF.

This clonotype was seen a handful of times. V and J are TRBV20-1 and TRBJ2-3; D remains unclear. Germline lookup yields CDR1 DFQATT and CDR2 SNEGSKA (reference sequence). CDR3 length: 16 amino acids. Trimming removed 6 bases from V and 0 bases from J, with 19 bases in between. This CDR3 reads CSAPAPGETSTDTQYF. CDR3 in DNA: TGCAGTGCGCCAGCCCCAGGCGAAACTAGCACAGATACGCAGTATTTT.

This clonotype has a count of ten or more. V gene TRBV7-3 combines with J gene TRBJ2-2, with 16 bases that match TRBD2. CDR1 is SGHTA and CDR2 is FQGTGA in the germline V gene. V shed 1 base, J shed 5 bases, and the junction held 7 bases outside the gene matches. The CDR3 consists of 19 residues. The CDR3 region has the DNA TGTGCCAGCAGCTTAATTCCCGGGACTAGCGGGGGGGAGACCGGGGAGCTGTTTTTT. Translated: CASSLIPGTSGGETGELFF.

This clonotype was picked up a small number of times. This chain links TRBV9 with TRBJ1-1, with TRBD1 identical over 7 bases. The length of the CDR3 is 15 residues. Germline V CDR1 and CDR2: SGDLS, YYNGEE. V lost 3 bases and J lost 0; bases outside the gene matches: 5. The CDR3 DNA is TGTGCCAGCAGCGCCTCGACAGGGATGAACACTGAAGCTTTCTTT. Translated: CASSASTGMNTEAFF.

The DNA of the CDR3 is TGTGCCAGCAGTGAAAACCCCCAGGGGCCCGGCGAGCAGTACTTC. Its translation is CASSENPQGPGEQYF. J is TRBJ2-7 and V is TRBV2; D is possibly TRBD1 (6 bases). This CDR3 region has 15 residues. Trimming cost V 2 bases and J 6 bases, with 17 bases left between them. Germline V CDR1 and CDR2: SNHLY, FYNNEI.

The table lists this clonotype with a few counts. The chain's CDR3 is CATMNTEAFF. The CDR3 region has the DNA TGTGCCACCATGAACACTGAAGCTTTCTTT. This rearrangement joins TRBV12-3 or TRBV12-4 to TRBJ1-1; D is unclear. V dropped 10 bases and J dropped 0 bases, with 3 bases sitting between them. CDR3 length: 10 residues.

This clonotype was seen at least ten times. The chain links TRBV7-8 to TRBJ1-1, with 10 bases matching TRBD1. The CDR3 totals 14 residues. V shed 5 bases, J shed 8 bases, and the junction held 8 bases outside the gene matches. In germline, CDR1 is SGHVS, CDR2 FQNEAQ. The CDR3 DNA sequence: TGTGCCAGCAGCCCAGACAGGGGGCGTGGGGAAGCTTTCTTT. This codes for CASSPDRGRGEAFF.

This clonotype was observed many times. The rearrangement joins TRBV7-9 to TRBJ2-4, with a possible D match to TRBD2 (7 bases). This CDR3 region has 16 residues. V lost 1 base and J lost 2, with 12 bases in between. Germline-derived CDR1 and CDR2 are SEHNR and FQNEAQ (reference sequence). The CDR3 coding sequence is TGTGCCAGCAGCTTAGGGGGGGGGCTATCCAAAAACATTCAGTACTTC. Its protein product is CASSLGGGLSKNIQYF.

This clonotype was seen many times. The chain carries TRBV7-9 and TRBJ2-1, with D perhaps matching TRBD2 (5 bases). The CDR3 has 12 amino acids. The V gene's germline CDR1 is SEHNR and CDR2 FQNEAQ (reference sequence). Trimming pared 3 bases from V and 12 bases from J, leaving 12 bases between. The CDR3 spells CASSFLGRGQFF. CDR3 bases: TGTGCCAGCAGCTTCCTAGGGAGAGGGCAGTTCTTC.

This clonotype has ten or more counts. In DNA form, the CDR3 reads TGTGCCAGCAGTCTCGGAGTCACGAACTATGGCTACACCTTC. This gives the protein CASSLGVTNYGYTF. V is TRBV28 and J is TRBJ1-2; D call uncertain. Germline CDR1 is MDHEN and CDR2 is SYDVKM. Between the trimmed V and J ends, which lost 5 bases and 2 bases, there was a span of 12 bases. The CDR3 runs 14 residues.

The rearrangement joins TRBV11-2 to TRBJ2-3; 7 nucleotides line up with TRBD1. Germline trimming cut 7 bases from V and 1 base from J; bases unmatched to any gene: 8. The CDR3 is 15 residues long. Germline CDR1 is SGHAT and CDR2 is FQNNGV. The CDR3, as DNA: TGTGCCAGCACCCACCGGGACAGACGCACAGATACGCAGTATTTT. Translating it yields CASTHRDRRTDTQYF.

This clonotype was seen more than once but under ten times. The rearrangement links TRBV27 to TRBJ2-1; 8 bases are shared with TRBD2. With 6 bases clipped from V and 9 bases from J, the junction kept 4 bases outside the gene matches. The CDR3 extends over 12 amino acids. CDR1 MNHEY and CDR2 SMNVEV come from the germline V gene (reference sequence). CDR3 DNA: TGTGCCAGCAGACCGAGCGGGAGTGAGCAGTTCTTC. As protein: CASRPSGSEQFF.

With respect to this clonotype: A much larger clonotype is one base distant, so this may be a read error. The rearrangement joins TRBV2 to TRBJ2-3; 9 nucleotides align to TRBD2. This CDR3 region has 18 residues. Germline V gives CDR1 SNHLY, CDR2 FYNNEI. CDR3 loop: CAGSEKGGCGRAATTQYF. The CDR3, as DNA: TGTGCCGGCAGTGAAAAGGGGGGCTGCGGGAGGGCCGCCACGACGCAGTATTTT.